The 4 T cell receptor beta chains below come from one sample, sequenced in a study of T cell responses to AZD1222 COVID-19 vaccine listed by TCRdb under 2021. Interpreted using the paper, the time point label stands for: baseline before first vaccination. The library was generated by the immunoSEQ multiplex PCR assay. In its TCRdb copy, this immuneACCESS table keeps in-frame sequences only and misses some clones. Where compared with another copy, unresolved V genes explain less than half of these, and the others have no known cause. This sample has fewer than 150,000 clones in its table, and approximately 90% of those were observed once. The ten largest clones capture roughly 7.7% of the sample. The sample in question was peripheral blood, obtained on day 0 of AZD1222 vaccination. The receptors originated from an adult in good health.

The chain recombines TRBV27 with TRBJ2-7; no firm D call. The CDR3 runs 11 residues. The germline gives CDR1 MNHEY, CDR2 SMNVEV (reference sequence). V lost 4 bases and J 0 bases, leaving 1 base between the germline ends. The CDR3 is CASSSSYEQYF. CDR3 bases: TGTGCCAGCAGTTCCTCCTACGAGCAGTACTTC.

The chain recombines TRBV19 with TRBJ2-3, with D uncertain. The length of the CDR3 is 15 residues. The V and J ends lost 4 bases and 2 bases respectively, with 13 bases between them. The germline gives CDR1 LNHDA, CDR2 SQIVND (reference sequence). For the CDR3, the DNA is TGTGCCAGTAGTACCTCCCGGGTGGACACAGATACGCAGTATTTT. Its protein product is CASSTSRVDTDTQYF.

The chain has TRBV11-3 and TRBJ2-5; D could derive from TRBD1 or TRBD2 (5 bases each). Germline CDR1 is SGHNT and CDR2 is YENEEA. Trimming took 4 bases from V and 3 from J, leaving 9 bases between them. The CDR3 is 13 amino acids. CDR3 protein: CASSWDVKETQYF. The CDR3 DNA follows: TGTGCCAGCAGCTGGGACGTAAAAGAGACCCAGTACTTC.

This sequence joins TRBV6-5 and TRBJ1-1; D is undetermined. Germline CDR1 and CDR2: MNHEY and SVGAGI. Trimming removed 5 bases at V and 4 bases at J, with 14 bases between. CDR3 length equals 14 residues. This CDR3 reads CASSKPQPGTEAFF. In DNA form, the CDR3 reads TGTGCCAGCAGTAAACCGCAGCCGGGCACTGAAGCTTTCTTT.